Sequencing of this T cell receptor beta chain was carried out in a study of shared clonotypes between healthy human individuals. At deep level, the assay was performed. Repertoires were generated with immunoSEQ multiplex PCR, while TCRdb's copy carries only in-frame clones and drops some. In the table there are 2.3 million or so clones, 85% to 95% of which are singletons. Trimming stripped 2 bases from V and 5 bases from J, with 13 bases between. Germline CDR1 is SGHRS and CDR2 is YFSETQ. The CDR3 is 14 residues long. The sample was naive CD4+ T cells from PBMCs. Subset defined: CD45RA+ positively selected. This clonotype originated in a man aged 18 to 29 in good health. Some clones in this sample may be carry-over from other donors' samples. The rearrangement uses TRBV5-1 and TRBJ2-5; D perhaps matches TRBD2 (6 bases). The CDR3 DNA sequence: TGCGCCAGCAGCTTAAATCGGGGGACTGAGACCCAGTACTTC. Amino acids: CASSLNRGTETQYF. The full variable domain, in which reference TRBV5-1 and TRBJ2-5 provide the parts outside the CDR3, is KAGVTQTPRYLIKTRGQQVTLSCSPISGHRSVSWYQQTPGQGLQFLFEYFSETQRNKGNFPGRFSGRQFSNSRSEMNVSTLELGDSALYLCASSLNRGTETQYFGPGTRLLVL.